Following are 2 T cell receptor beta chains from one sample sequenced in a study of PD-L1 blockade in urothelial cancer. Time point in this sample: peripheral blood 6 weeks after treatment start. The protocol was immunoSEQ multiplex PCR, while the TCRdb copy is restricted to in-frame clones and leaves out a portion. The data contain more than 95,000 clones, roughly 90% of them singletons. This sample comprised PBMCs, obtained around atezolizumab (anti-PD-L1) treatment. These receptors all stem from a man between 60 and 75 years old with urothelial cancer.

The genes are TRBV27 and TRBJ1-6; D gene uncertain. The V gene lost 3 bases and the J gene lost 6 bases, with 9 bases spanning the gap. The CDR3 is 14 amino acids. Per the germline V gene, CDR1 is MNHEY and CDR2 is SMNVEV (reference sequence). This chain's CDR3 is CASSLRLGNSPLHF. The CDR3 DNA sequence: TGTGCCAGCAGTTTGCGCCTCGGTAATTCACCCCTCCACTTT.

This sequence joins TRBV13 and TRBJ2-3, with no clear D. Trimming took off 4 bases at V and 6 bases at J, with 8 bases between the two ends. Germline loops: CDR1 PRHDT, CDR2 FYEKMQ (reference sequence). This CDR3 has 12 residues. DNA of the CDR3: TGTGCCAGCAGCTACAGCCGGGATACGCAGTATTTT. Its translation is CASSYSRDTQYF.